Detailed here is one T cell receptor (beta chain). The table came from immunoSEQ multiplex PCR; TCRdb's copy has only in-frame clones and leaves some out. The sample carries approximately 60,000 clones, about 82% recorded once. This record belongs to a study of T cells in tumors after PD-1 blockade. For the study at large: Patients had no prior checkpoint blockade, systemic immunosuppressants, or anti-cancer therapy within 4 weeks. During anti-PD-1 treatment, some patients continued daily vismodegib 150 mg.

The CDR3 sequence is 15 residues long. Losses at the gene ends were 2 bases for V and 5 bases for J; bases not matched to a gene: 5. Germline assignment: CDR1 ENHRY and CDR2 SYGVKD. The sequence came from a human donor with basal cell carcinoma. The material sequenced was PBMCs, taken before anti-PD-1 treatment. The chain combines TRBV10-3 with TRBJ2-5; the match to TRBD1 covers 10 bases. CDR3 sequence reads: CAISEPGQGIETQYF. CDR3 bases: TGTGCCATCAGTGAGCCGGGACAGGGGATCGAGACCCAGTACTTC.